The sequence of this T cell receptor (beta chain) was determined in a study of blood T cell repertoires in COVID-19. Sequencing was performed with immunoSEQ multiplex PCR; in TCRdb, only in-frame clones are kept and a portion is missing. The sample includes about 240,000 clones, 82% of them seen just once. The CDR3 runs to 14 residues. Per the germline V gene, CDR1 is LNHDA and CDR2 is SQIVND (reference sequence). After removal of 6 bases from V and 4 bases from J, the junction contained 7 bases not matched to a gene. The receptor was isolated from a woman between 55 and 75 years old with active or convalescent COVID-19. The chain has TRBV19 and TRBJ1-1; 8 bases match TRBD1. Sequenced: peripheral blood. The CDR3 loop reads CASRSQGAGTEAFF. The CDR3 DNA follows: TGTGCCAGTAGATCCCAGGGGGCTGGCACTGAAGCTTTCTTT.